Listed here is a single T cell receptor (beta chain). This sample is drawn from a study of cytomegalovirus exposure and HLA in healthy donors. Trimming cost V 4 bases and J 0 bases, with 16 bases left between them. Germline CDR1 LGHNA, CDR2 YNFKEQ. The CDR3 totals 16 residues. The PCR made use of 60 Vbeta and 13 Jbeta primers. Clones were read by immunoSEQ multiplex PCR, and TCRdb kept only the in-frame ones, dropping some. The sample records roughly 150,000 clones, approximately 9% being singletons. Source material: PBMCs. The rearrangement joins TRBV4-2 to TRBJ2-7; the D gene is possibly TRBD2 (6 bases). This clonotype was sampled from a male donor in good health and CMV-seronegative. The CDR3 reads CASSRVSGTDSYEQYF. Written as DNA, the CDR3 is TGTGCCAGCAGCCGGGTGAGTGGGACTGACTCCTACGAGCAGTACTTC.